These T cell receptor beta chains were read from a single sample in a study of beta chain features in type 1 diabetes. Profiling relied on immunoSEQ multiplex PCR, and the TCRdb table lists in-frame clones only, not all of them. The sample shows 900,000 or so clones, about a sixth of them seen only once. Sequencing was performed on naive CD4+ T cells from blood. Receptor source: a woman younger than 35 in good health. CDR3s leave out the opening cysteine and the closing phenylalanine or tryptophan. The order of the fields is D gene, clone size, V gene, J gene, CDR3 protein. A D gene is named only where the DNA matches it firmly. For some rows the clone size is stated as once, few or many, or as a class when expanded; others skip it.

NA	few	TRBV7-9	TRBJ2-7	ASSLDTYEQY
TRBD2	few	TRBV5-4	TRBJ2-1	ASSLHGGSNEQF
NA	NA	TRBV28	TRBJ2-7	ASRATGFGRYEQY
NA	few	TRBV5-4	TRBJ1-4	ASSSPNSVELF
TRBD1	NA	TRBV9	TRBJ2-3	ASGRDRGTDTQY
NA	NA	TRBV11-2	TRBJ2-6	ASSLGYSGANVLT
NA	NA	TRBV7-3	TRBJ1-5	ASAGQGSNQPQH
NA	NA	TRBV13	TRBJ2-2	ASSSAPDTGELF
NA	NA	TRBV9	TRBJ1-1	ASSVRWNTEAF
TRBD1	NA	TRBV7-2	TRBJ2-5	ASSFRQGIQETQY